The 27 T cell receptor beta chains below come from one sample, sequenced in a study of CD8 T cells in Susac syndrome. It was with random hexamers that roughly 0.5 to 1 ug RNA was reverse transcribed. TCRdb re-derived calls from the immunoSEQ multiplex PCR reads in MiXCR, one entry per CDR3 protein. The repertoire includes about 430,000 distinct CDR3 sequences, more than 80% of them detected once, and approximately 0.12% sits in the top ten. Sequencing was performed on CD8+ T cells from PBMCs. Every receptor here comes from a human donor with multiple sclerosis.

V gene TRBV7-9 combines with J gene TRBJ2-1, with 8 bases aligning to TRBD1. The germline gives CDR1 SEHNR, CDR2 FQNEAQ (reference sequence). V was clipped by 10 bases and J by 6 bases; unmatched bases: 5. The CDR3 length is 12 residues. CDR3 sequence (DNA): TGTGCCACACCGACAGGGGCCAATGAGCAGTTCTTC. This translates into CATPTGANEQFF.

This clonotype appeared once. This chain connects TRBV6-5 to TRBJ1-5; 7 bases line up with TRBD1. The germline gives CDR1 MNHEY, CDR2 SVGAGI. The CDR3 consists of 18 residues. With V trimmed by 0 bases and J by 0 bases, 8 bases remained unmatched. CDR3 in amino acids: CASSYSGTEDYSNQPQHF. The CDR3 DNA reads TGTGCCAGCAGTTACTCGGGGACAGAAGATTATAGCAATCAGCCCCAGCATTTT.

The CDR3 sequence is CASSVGRYPYGYTF. The DNA of the CDR3 is TGTGCCAGCAGCGTAGGAAGATATCCATATGGCTACACCTTC. The chain uses TRBV9 and TRBJ1-2; D is undetermined. V was cut by 0 bases and J by 5 bases, with 11 bases left in between. The length of the CDR3 is 14 residues. Germline V lookup: CDR1 SGDLS, CDR2 YYNGEE.

A single count supports this clonotype. J is TRBJ2-7 and V is TRBV5-4; 10 bases line up with TRBD1. CDR3 length equals 15 residues. CDR1 is SGHNT and CDR2 is YYREEE in the germline V gene (reference sequence). V shed 4 bases and J 5 bases; nucleotides not matched to a gene: 9. The CDR3 sequence: CASSPRDRGIHEQYF. The CDR3 coding sequence is TGTGCCAGCAGCCCCCGGGACAGGGGTATCCACGAGCAGTACTTC. The variable domain in full, completed from reference TRBV5-4 and TRBJ2-7, reads ETGVTQSPTHLIKTRGQQVTLRCSSQSGHNTVSWYQQALGQGPQFIFQYYREEENGRGNFPPRFSGLQFPNYSSELNVNALELDDSALYLCASSPRDRGIHEQYFGPGTRLTVT.

This clonotype was seen only a few times. The chain couples TRBV18 to TRBJ1-2, with TRBD1 identical over 8 bases. Germline loops: CDR1 KGHSH, CDR2 LQKENI. Losses at the gene ends were 6 bases for V and 4 bases for J; bases not matched to a gene: 7. The CDR3 is 14 amino acids. For the CDR3, the DNA is TGTGCCAGCTCGTTAGGACAGGGCCCCTATGGCTACACCTTC. This sequence encodes CASSLGQGPYGYTF.

The count of this clonotype is one. The chain carries TRBV4-1 and TRBJ2-6; TRBD1 might be the D (5 bases). This CDR3 is 16 amino acids long. The germline gives CDR1 MGHRA, CDR2 YSYEKL. Trimming took 5 bases from V and 0 from J, leaving 11 bases between them. CDR3 residues: CASSRGPSSGANVLTF. In DNA form, the CDR3 reads TGCGCCAGCAGCAGGGGCCCAAGCTCTGGGGCCAACGTCCTGACTTTC.

J is TRBJ2-1 and V is TRBV11-2; D is possibly TRBD1 or TRBD2 (5 bases each). V was shortened by 8 bases and J by 3 bases, with 11 bases between the two germline ends. The germline V gene encodes CDR1 SGHAT and CDR2 FQNNGV. The CDR3 runs 13 residues. The CDR3 DNA reads TGTGCCAGCCTAGGGGCGGGCTACAATGAGCAGTTCTTC. It translates to CASLGAGYNEQFF.

This chain uses TRBV15 with TRBJ2-7; a possible D gene is TRBD2 (6 bases). The CDR3 totals 13 residues. Germline-derived CDR1 and CDR2 are LNHNV and YYDKDF (reference sequence). Trimming cost V 2 bases and J 8 bases, with 13 bases left between them. The CDR3 nucleotides read TGTGCCACCAGCAGATCCGGGGGTACGCAGCAGTACTTC. Translated, it gives CATSRSGGTQQYF.

This chain connects TRBV7-6 to TRBJ2-1; TRBD2 matches 7 bases. Germline V lookup: CDR1 SGHVS, CDR2 FNYEAQ. Losses at the gene ends were 1 base for V and 3 bases for J; bases not matched to a gene: 6. The CDR3 is 16 residues long. The CDR3 DNA reads as TGTGCCAGCAGCTTAGGGGGGGGTGGAGACTACAATGAGCAGTTCTTC. Translating gives CASSLGGGGDYNEQFF. Full variable domain (remainder filled in from reference TRBV7-6 and TRBJ2-1): GAGVSQSPRYKVTKRGQDVALRCDPISGHVSLYWYRQALGQGPEFLTYFNYEAQQDKSGLPNDRFSAERPEGSISTLTIQRTEQRDSAMYRCASSLGGGGDYNEQFFGPGTRLTVL.

The chain has TRBV6-5 and TRBJ2-7; D ambiguous. V shed 0 bases and J shed 4 bases, with 10 bases lying between them. Looked up from germline, CDR1 is MNHEY and CDR2 is SVGAGI. CDR3 length: 14 amino acids. CDR3 sequence: CASSYSGDRYEQYF. The CDR3 DNA sequence: TGTGCCAGCAGTTACTCGGGTGACCGATACGAGCAGTACTTC.

CDR3 DNA: TGTGCCAGCAGTTACTCGATAGTAACTGAAGCTTTCTTT. Translation gives CASSYSIVTEAFF. The chain joins TRBV6-5 to TRBJ1-1; D remains ambiguous. The V gene lost 0 bases and the J gene lost 5 bases, with 7 bases spanning the gap. Germline values: CDR1 MNHEY, CDR2 SVGAGI. The CDR3 contains 13 residues.

The rearrangement joins TRBV4-1 to TRBJ2-1, with D unclear. Germline V gives CDR1 MGHRA, CDR2 YSYEKL. Trimming cost V 1 base and J 5 bases, with 12 bases left between them. This CDR3 comprises 15 residues. The CDR3 coding sequence is TGCGCCAGCAGCCAAGTTTGGGGTGGGGACAATGAGCAGTTCTTC. This encodes CASSQVWGGDNEQFF.

V is TRBV14 and J is TRBJ2-3; 8 nucleotides line up with TRBD1. The V gene end was trimmed by 3 bases and the J gene end by 5 bases; junction bases not matched to a gene: 13. CDR1 is SGHDN, CDR2 FVKESK, per germline. The CDR3 has 17 residues. The CDR3 here is CASSHPGQGRTEDTQYF. In DNA form, the CDR3 reads TGTGCCAGCAGCCACCCCGGACAGGGTCGAACGGAAGATACGCAGTATTTT.

The V and J genes are TRBV4-1 and TRBJ1-1; D is uncertain. This CDR3 spans 17 amino acids. V was trimmed by 0 bases and J by 3 bases, leaving 17 bases between them. Germline values: CDR1 MGHRA, CDR2 YSYEKL. For the CDR3, the DNA is TGCGCCAGCAGCCAAGATCTCACGAGTCCAGCCGACACTGAAGCTTTCTTT. This codes for CASSQDLTSPADTEAFF.

V gene TRBV5-6 combines with J gene TRBJ2-7, with 12 bases that match TRBD2. This CDR3 has 15 residues. Germline V lookup: CDR1 SGHDT, CDR2 YYEEEE. The V gene end was trimmed by 2 bases and the J gene end by 3 bases; junction bases not matched to a gene: 3. CDR3: CASSLRLAGVYEQYF. The CDR3 coding sequence is TGTGCCAGCAGCTTAAGACTAGCGGGAGTCTACGAGCAGTACTTC.

The CDR3 bases are TGCAGTGCTAGAGGTCTATTAGGGGGGGGCACTGAAGCTTTCTTT. It is translated as CSARGLLGGGTEAFF. The chain uses TRBV20-1 and TRBJ1-1; possibly TRBD1 for D (6 bases). The CDR3 totals 15 residues. Germline CDR1 DFQATT, CDR2 SNEGSKA (reference sequence). Trimming cost V 1 base and J 4 bases, with 16 bases left between them.

V is TRBV12-3 or TRBV12-4 and J is TRBJ2-7; D unresolved. This CDR3 region has 15 residues. The V and J ends lost 5 bases and 3 bases respectively, with 17 bases between them. DNA of the CDR3: TGTGCCAGCAGTATCCGGGCCCCAGTTAACTACGAGCAGTACTTC. Its protein product is CASSIRAPVNYEQYF.

The chain employs TRBV13 and TRBJ2-7; D is unresolved. V shed 5 bases and J shed 5 bases, with 10 bases lying between them. The CDR3 is made up of 12 amino acids. The germline V gene encodes CDR1 PRHDT and CDR2 FYEKMQ (reference sequence). CDR3 amino acids: CASSGPLHEQYF. CDR3 in DNA: TGTGCCAGCAGCGGGCCCTTACACGAGCAGTACTTC.

V is TRBV27 and J is TRBJ2-7; D gene ambiguous. Germline CDR1 and CDR2: MNHEY and SMNVEV (reference sequence). CDR3 length: 18 residues. Trimming left V 2 bases short and J 1 base short, with 21 bases between. This CDR3 is CASSLTHPALTLSYEQYF. CDR3 sequence (DNA): TGTGCCAGCAGTTTAACTCACCCAGCCCTTACTTTATCCTACGAGCAGTACTTC.

The J gene is TRBJ2-4, the V gene TRBV7-9, with 8 bases fitting TRBD1. CDR1 is SEHNR and CDR2 is FQNEAQ in the germline V gene (reference sequence). CDR3 length: 16 residues. With V trimmed by 5 bases and J by 1 base, 7 bases remained unmatched. The chain's CDR3 is CASSRTGGLAKNIQYF. Written as DNA, the CDR3 is TGTGCCAGCAGCAGAACAGGGGGGCTGGCCAAAAACATTCAGTACTTC.

V and J are TRBV5-1 and TRBJ2-1; 8 bases are shared with TRBD2. Germline loops: CDR1 SGHRS, CDR2 YFSETQ. The CDR3 sequence is 17 residues long. V shed 4 bases, J shed 8 bases, and the junction held 17 bases outside the gene matches. CDR3 residues: CASSVIGGSGSFDEQFF. In DNA, the CDR3 is TGCGCCAGCAGCGTAATCGGGGGGAGCGGGAGTTTTGATGAGCAGTTCTTC.

This sequence joins TRBV27 and TRBJ2-1, with TRBD2 identical over 8 bases. Germline CDR1 is MNHEY and CDR2 is SMNVEV (reference sequence). V shed 5 bases, J shed 11 bases, and the junction held 14 bases outside the gene matches. The CDR3 covers 15 residues. The CDR3 loop is CASSPGLEGTMKQFF. In DNA, the CDR3 is TGTGCCAGCAGTCCGGGACTAGAGGGGACAATGAAGCAGTTCTTC.

Only a few counts were recorded for this clonotype. The chain carries TRBV27 and TRBJ2-1; 10 bases are a match to TRBD2. The CDR3 length is 14 residues. Germline lookup yields CDR1 MNHEY and CDR2 SMNVEV (reference sequence). Unmatched junction bases numbered 2, after V lost 3 bases and J lost 6 bases. The CDR3 reads CASSLLAGANEQFF. The CDR3 DNA reads as TGTGCCAGCAGTTTGCTAGCGGGAGCCAATGAGCAGTTCTTC.

CDR3 sequence reads: CASSRPGTGNYGYTF. The CDR3, as DNA: TGTGCCAGCAGTCGTCCCGGGACAGGGAACTATGGCTACACCTTC. V usage is TRBV12-3 or TRBV12-4 and J usage is TRBJ1-2; TRBD1 aligns across 9 bases. J gave up 2 bases and V 5 bases, and 6 bases lay outside the gene matches. There are 15 residues in the CDR3.

The chain carries TRBV29-1 and TRBJ1-1; D is undetermined. The CDR3 sequence is 13 residues long. Germline loops: CDR1 SQVTM, CDR2 ANQGSEA. V lost 3 bases, J lost 8 bases, and 16 bases lay in between. The CDR3 reads CSVEENSLMEAFF. As DNA, the CDR3 is TGCAGCGTTGAGGAAAACAGCCTAATGGAAGCTTTCTTT.

The rearrangement links TRBV12-3 or TRBV12-4 to TRBJ2-7; weak D call: TRBD2 (5 bases). The CDR3 spans 14 residues. The ends were cut back, 3 bases at V and 2 bases at J, with 11 bases in the middle. DNA for the CDR3: TGTGCCAGCAGTTTGGGATCCGGGACCTACGAGCAGTACTTC. It yields the protein CASSLGSGTYEQYF.

V is TRBV11-2 and J is TRBJ2-3; no clear D. V lost 3 bases to trimming and J lost 2 bases, with 12 bases between them. The CDR3 loop spans 15 amino acids. CDR1 and CDR2 from the germline V gene are SGHAT and FQNNGV. The CDR3 nucleotides are TGTGCCAGCAGCTTTTCGGGCAGCCTCACAGATACGCAGTATTTT. This gives the protein CASSFSGSLTDTQYF.